The 26 T cell receptor beta chains below come from one sample, sequenced in a study of memory CD4+ T cells and cytomegalovirus serostatus. Sequencing used immunoSEQ multiplex PCR; TCRdb keeps in-frame clones, though not all of them. There are about 56,000 clones in the sample; roughly 80% occur only once, and approximately 0.39% lies in the top ten. Single viable CD3+CD4+CD8-CD45RO+ cells were sorted as the memory CD4+ T cells. The sample taken for sequencing was memory CD4+ T cells from blood. Receptors originate from an adult in good health and CMV-seronegative.

The chain links TRBV30 to TRBJ1-5, with TRBD1 matching 7 bases. Germline V gives CDR1 GTSNPN, CDR2 SVGIG (reference sequence). With V trimmed by 3 bases and J by 5 bases, 7 bases remained unmatched. This CDR3 region has 14 residues. CDR3 bases: TGTGCCTGGAGGCCGTACAGGGGTGATCAGCCCCAGCATTTT. Protein sequence: CAWRPYRGDQPQHF.

The chain combines TRBV7-2 with TRBJ1-1; D gene ambiguous. The V gene lost 0 bases and the J gene lost 1 base, with 6 bases spanning the gap. The length of the CDR3 is 14 residues. CDR1 is SGHTA, CDR2 FQGNSA, per germline. CDR3: CASSLAYGNTEAFF. The CDR3 DNA is TGTGCCAGCAGCTTAGCATACGGGAACACTGAAGCTTTCTTT.

The rearrangement links TRBV27 to TRBJ2-7; D is possibly TRBD1 (6 bases). The germline V gene has CDR1 MNHEY and CDR2 SMNVEV (reference sequence). Trimming removed 2 bases at V and 3 bases at J, with 14 bases between. The length of the CDR3 is 15 residues. DNA for the CDR3: TGTGCCAGCAGTTTACGGACAGCTACCCACTACGAGCAGTACTTC. Translation: CASSLRTATHYEQYF.

Comments on this clone: An end of the junction does not agree with germline; a read error may underlie this. The rearrangement uses TRBV30 and TRBJ2-1; tentatively, D is TRBD2 (6 bases). The CDR3 is 13 amino acids. Germline CDR1 GTSNPN, CDR2 SVGIG (reference sequence). Here the CDR3 reads CASSRGLYNEQFF. Written as DNA, the CDR3 is TGTGCCTCGAGTCGGGGACTTTACAATGAGCAGTTCTTC.

This chain connects TRBV6-5 to TRBJ2-7; D remains unclear. The CDR3 runs to 16 residues. The germline V and J ends were trimmed by 4 bases and 2 bases, with 18 bases remaining between them. CDR1 and CDR2 from the germline V gene are MNHEY and SVGAGI. CDR3 loop: CASSSVSGINPYEQYF. The CDR3 coding sequence is TGTGCCAGCAGTTCCGTTTCGGGCATTAACCCCTACGAGCAGTACTTC.

V is TRBV10-3 and J is TRBJ1-1, with D possibly TRBD1 on 5 matching bases. CDR3 length: 14 amino acids. CDR1 and CDR2 from the germline V gene are ENHRY and SYGVKD. Trimming shortened V by 4 bases and J by 4 bases, and 13 bases separated the two germline ends. The CDR3 protein is CAISGQGVGTEAFF. The CDR3 bases are TGTGCCATCAGTGGGCAAGGGGTTGGCACTGAAGCTTTCTTT.

To note about this clone: The sample has other DNA sequences that encode this CDR3 too. The rearrangement joins TRBV5-1 to TRBJ2-5; D uncertain. CDR3 length: 12 amino acids. V was pared by 2 bases and J by 0 bases, with 2 bases between. The V gene's germline CDR1 is SGHRS and CDR2 YFSETQ. The CDR3 DNA is TGCGCCAGCAGCTTCAACCAAGAGACCCAGTACTTC. Translated, it gives CASSFNQETQYF.

This clone was seen a few times. The chain links TRBV30 to TRBJ1-1; no reliable D call. The V and J ends lost 3 bases and 0 bases respectively, with 5 bases between them. Germline V lookup: CDR1 GTSNPN, CDR2 SVGIG (reference sequence). The CDR3 is 12 amino acids. CDR3 in amino acids: CAWSHMNTEAFF. The CDR3 nucleotides are TGTGCCTGGAGCCACATGAACACTGAAGCTTTCTTT.

This chain connects TRBV28 to TRBJ1-1; no clear D. This CDR3 has 14 residues. V lost 2 bases and J 7 bases, leaving 14 bases between the germline ends. Germline assignment: CDR1 MDHEN and CDR2 SYDVKM. The CDR3 DNA sequence: TGTGCCAGCAGTTTAACTCATCGACGGCATGAAGCTTTCTTT. Protein: CASSLTHRRHEAFF.

The J gene is TRBJ1-3, the V gene TRBV30; D not certain. This CDR3 is 11 amino acids long. Germline loops: CDR1 GTSNPN, CDR2 SVGIG (reference sequence). The V end lost 2 bases, the J end lost 7 bases, and 6 bases lay between the germline ends. CDR3 nucleotide sequence: TGTGCCTGGAGTCCGCAGAACACCATATATTTT. Translated: CAWSPQNTIYF.

Concerning this clone: An end of the junction differs from the germline gene, which may be a read error. This sequence joins TRBV7-7 and TRBJ2-1, with a possible D match to TRBD1 (5 bases). From germline, CDR1 is SSHAT and CDR2 FNYEAQ (reference sequence). CDR3 length: 14 amino acids. This CDR3 reads CASSLAGKGNEQFF. CDR3 sequence (DNA): TGTGCTAGCAGCTTAGCTGGCAAGGGGAATGAGCAGTTCTTC.

The J gene is TRBJ2-7, the V gene TRBV28; D possibly corresponds to TRBD2 (5 bases). This CDR3 comprises 14 residues. The V and J ends lost 5 bases and 0 bases respectively, with 11 bases between them. Germline-derived CDR1 and CDR2 are MDHEN and SYDVKM. The CDR3 loop reads CASSLSGYSYEQYF. CDR3 DNA sequence: TGTGCCAGCAGTCTATCGGGGTACTCCTACGAGCAGTACTTC.

This rearrangement joins TRBV14 to TRBJ2-1, with D hard to call. V was cut by 4 bases and J by 0 bases, with 7 bases left in between. The CDR3 loop spans 14 amino acids. Germline V CDR1 and CDR2: SGHDN, FVKESK. The CDR3 bases are TGTGCCAGCAGCCGGGCCCTCTCCTACAATGAGCAGTTCTTC. Protein product: CASSRALSYNEQFF.

The chain combines TRBV6-1 with TRBJ2-5; D is unclear. Germline V gene data show CDR1 as MNHNS and CDR2 as SASEGT. V lost 0 bases, J lost 4 bases, and 9 bases lay in between. CDR3 length: 14 residues. This CDR3 is CASSEANRGETQYF. Here the CDR3 DNA reads TGTGCCAGCAGTGAAGCTAATCGCGGAGAGACCCAGTACTTC.

The chain uses TRBV7-9 and TRBJ2-3; TRBD1 is a possible D gene (5 bases). The germline gives CDR1 SEHNR, CDR2 FQNEAQ (reference sequence). The CDR3 totals 15 residues. V gave up 5 bases and J gave up 5 bases, with 17 bases separating them. CDR3 DNA sequence: TGTGCCAGCAGCCAAGGATTAGGGGCCGGAGATACGCAGTATTTT. Residues: CASSQGLGAGDTQYF.

The rearrangement joins TRBV5-4 to TRBJ1-1, with D tentatively TRBD1 (6 bases). The germline CDR1 and CDR2 sequences are SGHNT and YYREEE (reference sequence). The CDR3 consists of 14 residues. The V end was cut by 5 bases, the J end by 1 base, with 12 bases between. The CDR3 DNA reads as TGTGCCAGCAGGCTGACAGGAGCGAACACTGAAGCTTTCTTT. Translated: CASRLTGANTEAFF. Full variable domain (missing parts from reference TRBV5-4 and TRBJ1-1): ETGVTQSPTHLIKTRGQQVTLRCSSQSGHNTVSWYQQALGQGPQFIFQYYREEENGRGNFPPRFSGLQFPNYSSELNVNALELDDSALYLCASRLTGANTEAFFGQGTRLTVV.

The rearrangement links TRBV18 to TRBJ2-2; 7 nucleotides align to TRBD1. Trimming took 2 bases from V and 2 from J; bases not matched to a gene: 2. This CDR3 has 15 residues. CDR1 is KGHSH, CDR2 LQKENI, per germline. For the CDR3, the DNA is TGTGCCAGCTCACCAAGGACAGGAAACACCGGGGAGCTGTTTTTT. It codes for CASSPRTGNTGELFF.

This chain joins TRBV7-8 and TRBJ2-7; either TRBD1 or TRBD2 may fit D (6 bases each). The CDR3 totals 15 residues. V lost 1 base and J 7 bases, leaving 17 bases between the germline ends. Per the germline V gene, CDR1 is SGHVS and CDR2 is FQNEAQ. CDR3 bases: TGTGCCAGCAGCTTAGTCTTCTACGGGGGCGGTGAGCAGTACTTC. Translated: CASSLVFYGGGEQYF.

This sequence joins TRBV21-1 and TRBJ2-7; no DNA check was done on the table's D call, TRBD1. TRBV21-1 is designated a pseudogene. The CDR3 has 16 residues. The CDR3 DNA sequence: TGTGCCAGCAGCAGGCATCGTCCGGGACAGCGTCCCGAGCAGTACTTC. Its protein product is CASSRHRPGQRPEQYF.

The V call is TRBV23-1, the J call TRBJ1-5, with 7 bases fitting TRBD1. TRBV23-1 is noted as an ORF with a role that remains uncertain. V was clipped by 3 bases and J by 5 bases; unmatched bases: 7. This CDR3 has 15 amino acids. CDR3 sequence (DNA): TGCGCCAGCAGTCACCTAGACAGGGCGGATCAGCCCCAGCATTTT. It codes for CASSHLDRADQPQHF.

The V call is TRBV11-1, the J call TRBJ2-5, with TRBD2 matching over 14 bases. With 0 bases clipped from V and 5 bases from J, the junction kept 8 bases outside the gene matches. CDR1 and CDR2 from the germline V gene are SGHAT and FQDESV (reference sequence). The CDR3 is made up of 18 amino acids. In nucleotides, the CDR3 is TGTGCCAGCAGCTTAGCCGGACTAGCGGGGGGAACCCGGGAGACCCAGTACTTC. This codes for CASSLAGLAGGTRETQYF.

The chain has TRBV19 and TRBJ1-1, with unresolved D. This CDR3 region has 15 residues. With 6 bases removed from V and 5 bases from J, the gap between germline ends came to 19 bases. Germline V gene lookup returns CDR1 LNHDA and CDR2 SQIVND (reference sequence). CDR3 in DNA: TGTGCCAGTAGAGAGAGGACTCAACGGGGAACTGAAGCTTTCTTT. Protein product: CASRERTQRGTEAFF. Full variable domain (missing parts from reference TRBV19 and TRBJ1-1): DGGITQSPKYLFRKEGQNVTLSCEQNLNHDAMYWYRQDPGQGLRLIYYSQIVNDFQKGDIAEGYSVSREKKESFPLTVTSAQKNPTAFYLCASRERTQRGTEAFFGQGTRLTVV.

This clone was counted a single time. J is TRBJ2-2 and V is TRBV7-2; D might be TRBD1 or TRBD2, each matching 6 bases. V was shortened by 5 bases and J by 6 bases, with 19 bases between the two germline ends. Per the germline V gene, CDR1 is SGHTA and CDR2 is FQGNSA. The CDR3 spans 16 residues. CDR3 sequence reads: CASSLQPGARSGELFF. The CDR3 bases are TGTGCCAGCAGCCTACAGCCGGGGGCCAGATCCGGGGAGCTGTTTTTT.

A note on this clone: Within the sample, other DNA sequences also encode this same CDR3. The chain links TRBV7-8 to TRBJ1-1, with TRBD1 as a possible D gene (6 bases). Germline lookup yields CDR1 SGHVS and CDR2 FQNEAQ. Trimming took 4 bases from V and 1 from J, leaving 7 bases between them. The length of the CDR3 is 13 residues. This CDR3 is CASSSRGNTEAFF. CDR3 bases: TGTGCCAGCAGCTCCAGGGGGAACACTGAAGCTTTCTTT.

The chain employs TRBV28 and TRBJ1-1; D gene unclear. The germline V and J ends were trimmed by 4 bases and 7 bases, with 13 bases remaining between them. Germline CDR1 reads MDHEN; CDR2 reads SYDVKM. The CDR3 has 13 residues. The CDR3 bases are TGTGCCAGCAGTTCCCCACGGGGAGGTGAAGCTTTCTTT. This sequence encodes CASSSPRGGEAFF.

V is TRBV28 and J is TRBJ2-5; tentative D call: TRBD2 (6 bases). Trimming left V 6 bases short and J 10 bases short, with 18 bases between. CDR1 is MDHEN and CDR2 is SYDVKM in the germline V gene. The CDR3 extends over 13 amino acids. CDR3 DNA sequence: TGTGCCAGCAGGCGGGGTCAGGAGAGAAACCAGTACTTC. It encodes CASRRGQERNQYF.